The rows below give T cell receptor beta chains drawn from one sample of a study of cytomegalovirus exposure and HLA in healthy donors. Generated by immunoSEQ multiplex PCR, the TCRdb table keeps only in-frame clones and is missing some. The sample has under 250,000 clones; around 87% are singletons. The sample consisted of PBMCs. Receptor source: a woman younger than 30 in good health and CMV-seropositive. CDR3s include the opening cysteine and the closing phenylalanine or tryptophan. The order of the fields is CDR3 DNA, CDR3 protein, clone size, V gene, D gene, CDR3 length, J gene. The D gene is left open where the match is weak. Rows give clone size only sometimes, using once, few, many, or a class for an expanded clone.

CDR3nt: TGTGCCTGGAGTGTCCCGGGACTCTCGTTCTTC; CDR3aa: CAWSVPGLSFF; abundance: -; v_gene: TRBV30; d_gene: -; len: 11; j_gene: TRBJ2-1
CDR3nt: TGCGCCAGCAGTGAGTCGACAGGGCCTGAAGCTTTCTTT; CDR3aa: CASSESTGPEAFF; abundance: -; v_gene: TRBV10-2; d_gene: TRBD1; len: 13; j_gene: TRBJ1-1
CDR3nt: TGTGCCACCAGCAGAGATCACCCAGCGGTCTACGAGCAGTACTTC; CDR3aa: CATSRDHPAVYEQYF; abundance: -; v_gene: TRBV15; d_gene: -; len: 15; j_gene: TRBJ2-7
CDR3nt: TGTGCCAGCAGTCACGGAAACAGGGGGCTTAGGGAGCAGTACTTC; CDR3aa: CASSHGNRGLREQYF; abundance: once; v_gene: TRBV28; d_gene: TRBD1; len: 15; j_gene: TRBJ2-7
CDR3nt: TGCGCCAGCAGCTTGGCGTCAGGAGGGATTCTAACTAATGAAAAACTGTTTTTT; CDR3aa: CASSLASGGILTNEKLFF; abundance: -; v_gene: TRBV5-1; d_gene: -; len: 18; j_gene: TRBJ1-4
CDR3nt: TGTGCCATCAGCTCCGGGACAGGAGTCTACGAGCAGTACTTC; CDR3aa: CAISSGTGVYEQYF; abundance: -; v_gene: TRBV10-3; d_gene: TRBD1; len: 14; j_gene: TRBJ2-7
CDR3nt: TGCGCCAGCAGAGACGGGCCACAGGGGTCCGGGGCCAACGTCCTGACTTTC; CDR3aa: CASRDGPQGSGANVLTF; abundance: -; v_gene: TRBV4-1; d_gene: TRBD1; len: 17; j_gene: TRBJ2-6
CDR3nt: TGTGCCAGCAGCGAGGACAGGAATTACGGCTACACCTTC; CDR3aa: CASSEDRNYGYTF; abundance: few; v_gene: TRBV9; d_gene: TRBD1; len: 13; j_gene: TRBJ1-2
CDR3nt: TGTGCCAGCAGTTACTACGGGAATGAGCAGTTCTTC; CDR3aa: CASSYYGNEQFF; abundance: -; v_gene: TRBV6-5; d_gene: -; len: 12; j_gene: TRBJ2-1
CDR3nt: TGTGCCAGCAGTGGGGCACCTCGAGAGCAGTACTTC; CDR3aa: CASSGAPREQYF; abundance: -; v_gene: TRBV6-1; d_gene: -; len: 12; j_gene: TRBJ2-7
CDR3nt: TGTGCTAGTGGTTTGGATTTTGGGGACAGGGGGGATCAGCCCCAGCATTTT; CDR3aa: CASGLDFGDRGDQPQHF; abundance: -; v_gene: TRBV12-5; d_gene: TRBD1; len: 17; j_gene: TRBJ1-5
CDR3nt: TGTGCCAGCAGTTGGCCTGGGACTAGCGGGGGTCGGTACGAGCAGTACTTC; CDR3aa: CASSWPGTSGGRYEQYF; abundance: -; v_gene: TRBV28; d_gene: TRBD2; len: 17; j_gene: TRBJ2-7
CDR3nt: TGTGCCAGCAGCTTAATTAGGGACAGCTACGAGCAGTACTTC; CDR3aa: CASSLIRDSYEQYF; abundance: -; v_gene: TRBV7-6; d_gene: TRBD1; len: 14; j_gene: TRBJ2-7
CDR3nt: TGTGCCAGCAGCTTGGGACAGGGGTTCTACGAGCAGTACTTC; CDR3aa: CASSLGQGFYEQYF; abundance: -; v_gene: TRBV7-3; d_gene: TRBD1; len: 14; j_gene: TRBJ2-7
CDR3nt: TGTGCCAGTAGTAAACCTTGGGGCAGGGGCGTCTATGGCTACACCTTC; CDR3aa: CASSKPWGRGVYGYTF; abundance: -; v_gene: TRBV19; d_gene: -; len: 16; j_gene: TRBJ1-2
CDR3nt: TGCAGCGTTGACCAGACAGGGGACTCTGGAAACACCATATATTTT; CDR3aa: CSVDQTGDSGNTIYF; abundance: once; v_gene: TRBV29-1; d_gene: TRBD1; len: 15; j_gene: TRBJ1-3
CDR3nt: TGTGCCAGCAGTTACGACGTGCGGCGAAACACCATATATTTT; CDR3aa: CASSYDVRRNTIYF; abundance: -; v_gene: TRBV6-6; d_gene: -; len: 14; j_gene: TRBJ1-3
CDR3nt: TGTGCCAGCAGTTTAAGGGGCACCTACAATGAGCAGTTCTTC; CDR3aa: CASSLRGTYNEQFF; abundance: -; v_gene: TRBV27; d_gene: -; len: 14; j_gene: TRBJ2-1
CDR3nt: TGTGCCAGCGGATCCGGGACAGGGGGCCTTCAGACCCAGTACTTC; CDR3aa: CASGSGTGGLQTQYF; abundance: -; v_gene: TRBV7-9; d_gene: TRBD1; len: 15; j_gene: TRBJ2-5
CDR3nt: TGCGCCAGCAGCCAAGAGGGACATGGAATCTCTGGAAACACCATATATTTT; CDR3aa: CASSQEGHGISGNTIYF; abundance: once; v_gene: TRBV4-1; d_gene: -; len: 17; j_gene: TRBJ1-3
CDR3nt: TGTGCCAGCAGCCCCGAGGGTGCTGGGGCCAACGTCCTGACTTTC; CDR3aa: CASSPEGAGANVLTF; abundance: -; v_gene: TRBV9; d_gene: -; len: 15; j_gene: TRBJ2-6
CDR3nt: TGTGCCAGCAGCCCACAGGGGGCAATATCCTACGAGCAGTACTTC; CDR3aa: CASSPQGAISYEQYF; abundance: -; v_gene: TRBV7-9; d_gene: TRBD1; len: 15; j_gene: TRBJ2-7
CDR3nt: TGTGCCAGCTCACGGTCCGGGACAGGGGACTACAATGAGCAGTTCTTC; CDR3aa: CASSRSGTGDYNEQFF; abundance: -; v_gene: TRBV18; d_gene: TRBD1; len: 16; j_gene: TRBJ2-1
CDR3nt: TGCGCCAGCAGCTTGGGCGGTGTCTCCTACAATGAGCAGTTCTTC; CDR3aa: CASSLGGVSYNEQFF; abundance: -; v_gene: TRBV5-1; d_gene: -; len: 15; j_gene: TRBJ2-1
CDR3nt: TGCGCCAGCAGTTACGGGACAGGGGGAACCGGGGAGCTGTTTTTT; CDR3aa: CASSYGTGGTGELFF; abundance: -; v_gene: TRBV5-1; d_gene: TRBD1; len: 15; j_gene: TRBJ2-2
CDR3nt: TGTGCCAGCAGTGACTTGACAGTTCCTGAAGCTTTCTTT; CDR3aa: CASSDLTVPEAFF; abundance: -; v_gene: TRBV6-1; d_gene: -; len: 13; j_gene: TRBJ1-1
CDR3nt: TGCAGCGTTGCCAGGCCCTACAATGAGCAGTTCTTC; CDR3aa: CSVARPYNEQFF; abundance: -; v_gene: TRBV29-1; d_gene: -; len: 12; j_gene: TRBJ2-1
CDR3nt: TGCAGCGGTCCCCGGGACAACTCAAACATTCAGTACTTC; CDR3aa: CSGPRDNSNIQYF; abundance: -; v_gene: TRBV29-1; d_gene: -; len: 13; j_gene: TRBJ2-4
CDR3nt: TGTGCCAGCAGTTATTCCCGTTCACTCTCTGGAAACACCATATATTTT; CDR3aa: CASSYSRSLSGNTIYF; abundance: -; v_gene: TRBV6-5; d_gene: -; len: 16; j_gene: TRBJ1-3
CDR3nt: TGCGCCAGCAGCTTGGAACAGGGAGACACCATATATTTT; CDR3aa: CASSLEQGDTIYF; abundance: -; v_gene: TRBV5-1; d_gene: -; len: 13; j_gene: TRBJ1-3
CDR3nt: TGTGCCACCAGCAGAGTTTGGGCAGTCCAAGAGACCCAGTACTTC; CDR3aa: CATSRVWAVQETQYF; abundance: -; v_gene: TRBV15; d_gene: -; len: 15; j_gene: TRBJ2-5
CDR3nt: TGCGCCAGCAGCTTGACAGGATACAATGAGCAGTTCTTC; CDR3aa: CASSLTGYNEQFF; abundance: -; v_gene: TRBV5-1; d_gene: -; len: 13; j_gene: TRBJ2-1
CDR3nt: TGTGCCAGTAGTATAGAAGCCCGAGAACCCTACGAGCAGTACTTC; CDR3aa: CASSIEAREPYEQYF; abundance: -; v_gene: TRBV19; d_gene: -; len: 15; j_gene: TRBJ2-7
CDR3nt: TGTGCCAGCAGTGAGACAGGCAGCAATCAGCCCCAGCATTTT; CDR3aa: CASSETGSNQPQHF; abundance: -; v_gene: TRBV28; d_gene: -; len: 14; j_gene: TRBJ1-5
CDR3nt: TGTGCCAGCAGTCCACTCCAGACTAGCGGGCCCTACAATGAGCAGTTCTTC; CDR3aa: CASSPLQTSGPYNEQFF; abundance: -; v_gene: TRBV27; d_gene: TRBD2; len: 17; j_gene: TRBJ2-1
CDR3nt: TGTGCCTGGAGTGCAGCAGCGGGCCTGGTCTACGAGCAGTACTTC; CDR3aa: CAWSAAAGLVYEQYF; abundance: -; v_gene: TRBV30; d_gene: -; len: 15; j_gene: TRBJ2-7
CDR3nt: TGCGCCAGCACACAACAGGGGGCGAGGGATGAGCAGTTCTTC; CDR3aa: CASTQQGARDEQFF; abundance: -; v_gene: TRBV5-1; d_gene: TRBD1; len: 14; j_gene: TRBJ2-1
CDR3nt: TGTGCCAGCAGTTTAGAGTTGAGCGGGAGTGCCAAAAACATTCAGTACTTC; CDR3aa: CASSLELSGSAKNIQYF; abundance: -; v_gene: TRBV28; d_gene: TRBD2; len: 17; j_gene: TRBJ2-4
CDR3nt: TGTGCCAGTAGTATTGAACCAACAGGGCATCAGCCCCAGCATTTT; CDR3aa: CASSIEPTGHQPQHF; abundance: -; v_gene: TRBV19; d_gene: -; len: 15; j_gene: TRBJ1-5
CDR3nt: TGTGCCAGCAGCTTACTGAATCTAGCGGCCCTCTCTGAGCAGTTCTTC; CDR3aa: CASSLLNLAALSEQFF; abundance: -; v_gene: TRBV7-8; d_gene: TRBD2; len: 16; j_gene: TRBJ2-1
CDR3nt: TGCGCCAGCAGCCCCGGGACAGGGGGGGCTGAAGCTTTCTTT; CDR3aa: CASSPGTGGAEAFF; abundance: -; v_gene: TRBV5-1; d_gene: TRBD1; len: 14; j_gene: TRBJ1-1
CDR3nt: TGTGCCAGCAGTTTATCGCGTTCCCCTCAGCCCCAGCATTTT; CDR3aa: CASSLSRSPQPQHF; abundance: -; v_gene: TRBV27; d_gene: -; len: 14; j_gene: TRBJ1-5
CDR3nt: TGTGCCTGGAGCCGGGACAGGGATGGCTACACCTTC; CDR3aa: CAWSRDRDGYTF; abundance: -; v_gene: TRBV30; d_gene: TRBD1; len: 12; j_gene: TRBJ1-2
CDR3nt: TGTGCCTGGACGGGGGTATATAATGGCTACACCTTC; CDR3aa: CAWTGVYNGYTF; abundance: -; v_gene: TRBV30; d_gene: -; len: 12; j_gene: TRBJ1-2
CDR3nt: TGTGCCAGCAGCGGGACTAGCGCTTACAATGAGCAGTTCTTC; CDR3aa: CASSGTSAYNEQFF; abundance: -; v_gene: TRBV5-4; d_gene: TRBD2; len: 14; j_gene: TRBJ2-1
CDR3nt: TGTGCCAGCAGCCCCCCCGGGACAGGGGGGACCCCGGGGACCCAGTACTTC; CDR3aa: CASSPPGTGGTPGTQYF; abundance: -; v_gene: TRBV9; d_gene: TRBD1; len: 17; j_gene: TRBJ2-5
CDR3nt: TGCGCCAGCAGAAAAGGGACTAGCGGGACCTACGAGCAGTACTTC; CDR3aa: CASRKGTSGTYEQYF; abundance: -; v_gene: TRBV5-1; d_gene: TRBD2; len: 15; j_gene: TRBJ2-7
CDR3nt: TGTGCCAGCAGCTTGGGCGCTAGCCCCGCTAGCAATGAGCAGTTCTTC; CDR3aa: CASSLGASPASNEQFF; abundance: -; v_gene: TRBV5-6; d_gene: -; len: 16; j_gene: TRBJ2-1
CDR3nt: TGTGCCAGCAGTGAGAGTGTAGGGGACACCCTTTGGTCCGACGAGCAGTACTTC; CDR3aa: CASSESVGDTLWSDEQYF; abundance: -; v_gene: TRBV2; d_gene: -; len: 18; j_gene: TRBJ2-7
CDR3nt: TGTGCCAGCAGCTTGGACAGGGCCTACAACACTGAAGCTTTCTTT; CDR3aa: CASSLDRAYNTEAFF; abundance: -; v_gene: TRBV7-9; d_gene: TRBD1; len: 15; j_gene: TRBJ1-1
CDR3nt: TGTGCCAGCAGTTACGGGCTAGCGGACACCGGGGAGCTGTTTTTT; CDR3aa: CASSYGLADTGELFF; abundance: -; v_gene: TRBV6-5; d_gene: TRBD2; len: 15; j_gene: TRBJ2-2
CDR3nt: TGTGCCAGCAGTTTGGGACAGCCTAACTATGGCTACACCTTC; CDR3aa: CASSLGQPNYGYTF; abundance: -; v_gene: TRBV28; d_gene: TRBD1; len: 14; j_gene: TRBJ1-2
CDR3nt: TGTGCCAGCTCACTTTCCAGGGGGCTTCTCGAGCAGTACTTC; CDR3aa: CASSLSRGLLEQYF; abundance: -; v_gene: TRBV18; d_gene: TRBD1; len: 14; j_gene: TRBJ2-7